This TCR beta chain originates from a study of blood T cells in healthy people across ages. A note on this clonotype: A junction boundary mismatches the germline segment, possibly from a read error.

Per the germline V gene, CDR1 is SGDLS and CDR2 is YYNGEE. The CDR3 runs 15 residues. For the second PCR, which ran for 7 to 11 cycles, a sample-barcoded 5' primer and a J-beta primer mix were used. Via MiXCR, TCRdb re-called the 5' RACE reads, giving one row per CDR3 protein. Of about 1,500,000 distinct CDR3 sequences in the sample, over 25% were seen once. This sequence was found in a woman in her thirties in good health. Specimen: blood. The chain recombines TRBV9 with TRBJ2-7, with 7 positions matching TRBD2. The CDR3 nucleotides read TGTGCCAACAGCGTAGGTTTGTCTAGCGGCTACGAGCAGTACTTC. Translation gives CANSVGLSSGYEQYF.